A selection of T cell receptor beta chains follows, all from one sample in a study of T cell responses to AZD1222 COVID-19 vaccine. TCRdb's table, derived via immunoSEQ multiplex PCR, lists solely in-frame clones and lacks some. The sample includes roughly 200,000 clones, approximately 86% of them seen just once. Material: peripheral blood, obtained on day 0 of AZD1222 vaccination. These receptors came from an adult in good health. The CDR3 runs from the conserved cysteine through the conserved F or W. A D gene is named only where the DNA matches it firmly. Clone size is not always given. Where it is, it says once, few, many or a class for expanded clones.

>TRBV5-1|.|TRBJ1-3|.
TGCGCCAGCAGCTTGGGCTCTGGAAACACCATATATTTT
CASSLGSGNTIYF
>TRBV18|TRBD1|TRBJ1-1|.
TGTGCCAGCTCACCAGGGACAGGGGACGAGGCTTTCTTT
CASSPGTGDEAFF
>TRBV6-5|.|TRBJ2-2|.
TGTGCCAGCAGTTCTGGTAGGGGGACCGGGGAGCTGTTTTTT
CASSSGRGTGELFF
>TRBV7-8|TRBD2|TRBJ2-5|.
TGTGCCATCAAGATAAAGCGGGGGGGCCAAGAGACCCAGTACTTC
CAIKIKRGGQETQYF
>TRBV9|.|TRBJ2-7|many
TGTGCCAGCAGCGAGCAGGGGAAAGTAGGCGAGCAGTACTTC
CASSEQGKVGEQYF
>TRBV7-2|.|TRBJ1-2|.
TGTGCCAGCAGCTCATTGTACAATGGCTACACCTTC
CASSSLYNGYTF
>TRBV5-1|TRBD1|TRBJ1-4|.
TGCGCCAGCAGCGCGCCGGGACAGGGGGCAGGTGAAAAACTGTTTTTT
CASSAPGQGAGEKLFF
>TRBV2|TRBD1|TRBJ2-7|.
TGTGCCAGCAGTTTGACAGGGACCGAGCAGTACTTC
CASSLTGTEQYF
>TRBV3-1/TRBV3-2|TRBD2|TRBJ2-1|.
TGTGCCAGCAGCGAAGGGACTATCTCCTACAATGAGCAGTTCTTC
CASSEGTISYNEQFF
>TRBV11-2|.|TRBJ2-3|.
TGTGCCAGCAGCTCGTACACAGATACGCAGTATTTT
CASSSYTDTQYF
>TRBV6-5|.|TRBJ1-1|.
TGTGCCAGCTCCCGAAAGGTTGGGGGGAACACTGAAGCTTTCTTT
CASSRKVGGNTEAFF
>TRBV5-1|TRBD2|TRBJ2-1|.
TGCGCCAGCAGCCTTGGACTAGCGGGGGAGAATGAGCAGTTCTTC
CASSLGLAGENEQFF
>TRBV5-6|.|TRBJ2-7|.
TGTGCCAGCAGCCGCCTCTACGAGCAGTACTTC
CASSRLYEQYF
>TRBV7-3|TRBD2|TRBJ2-3|.
TGTGCCAGCAGCGCTAGCGGGGGGGCCCGAGATACGCAGTATTTT
CASSASGGARDTQYF
>TRBV6-1|.|TRBJ2-6|.
TGTGCCAGCAGTAGGGTACTTTCTGGGGCCAACGTCCTGACTTTC
CASSRVLSGANVLTF
>TRBV6-5|.|TRBJ2-7|.
TGTGCCAGCAGCCGAGACCCCTACGAGCAGTACTTC
CASSRDPYEQYF
>TRBV5-6|.|TRBJ1-2|.
TGTGCCAGCAGCCCCGTGTCACTTGTACAGGAAGGCTACACCTTC
CASSPVSLVQEGYTF
>TRBV7-3|TRBD1|TRBJ1-2|.
TGTGCCAGCAGCCCGACAGGGGCGCCTGGCTACACCTTC
CASSPTGAPGYTF
>TRBV30|TRBD1|TRBJ1-5|.
TGTGCCTGGAGTGGGGACAGGGCGAAAGATCAGCCCCAGCATTTT
CAWSGDRAKDQPQHF
>TRBV5-4|.|TRBJ2-7|.
TGTGCCAGCAGCTTGTGGTTGCGGTCCTACGAGCAGTACTTC
CASSLWLRSYEQYF
>TRBV27|TRBD1|TRBJ2-5|.
TGTGCCAGCAGTTCCCGGGACAGGTTAGGGACCCAGTACTTC
CASSSRDRLGTQYF
>TRBV12-3/TRBV12-4|.|TRBJ2-3|.
TGTGCCAGCAGTGACTGGGGGGCAGATACGCAGTATTTT
CASSDWGADTQYF
>TRBV18|.|TRBJ2-6|.
TGTGCCAGCTCAACCCGAATGCAGGGCTCTGGGGCCAACGTCCTGACTTTC
CASSTRMQGSGANVLTF
>TRBV19|.|TRBJ1-4|.
TGTGCCAGTAGAAGAGGGAAAGAGGAAAAACTGTTTTTT
CASRRGKEEKLFF
>TRBV21-1|.|TRBJ2-3|.
TGTGCCAGCAGCAGGGAGACAGCGGAAGTCGTTACGCAGTATTTT
CASSRETAEVVTQYF
>TRBV18|.|TRBJ2-5|few
TGTGCCAGCTCGAAAGGAGGGGGGATCCAAGAGACCCAGTACTTC
CASSKGGGIQETQYF
>TRBV4-3|.|TRBJ2-7|.
TGCGCCAGCAGCCAAGATCTGGCGTTTACCTCCTACGAGCAGTACTTC
CASSQDLAFTSYEQYF
>TRBV19|.|TRBJ1-1|.
TGTGCCAGTAGTATAGCTCCGGAGATGAACACTGAAGCTTTCTTT
CASSIAPEMNTEAFF
>TRBV2|.|TRBJ1-1|.
TGTGCCAGCAGGGACACTGAAGCTTTCTTT
CASRDTEAFF
>TRBV7-8|TRBD2|TRBJ2-1|once
TGTGCCAGCAGCCCCCCGGGACTAGCGGGGTATAACAATGAGCAGTTCTTC
CASSPPGLAGYNNEQFF
>TRBV4-1|.|TRBJ2-7|.
TGCGCCAGCAGCCAAGAGGGGGTCGGCAGGGCTATTTCCTACGAGCAGTACTTC
CASSQEGVGRAISYEQYF
>TRBV5-6|.|TRBJ1-3|.
TGTGCCAGCAGCTTGCAGGGGTCTGGAAACACCATATATTTT
CASSLQGSGNTIYF
>TRBV9|.|TRBJ2-2|.
TGTGCCAGCAGCGTACTTTCGGACGGGGAGCTGTTTTTT
CASSVLSDGELFF
>TRBV9|.|TRBJ1-2|.
TGTGCCAGCAGCGTATATGAGGACCCCTACTATGGCTACACCTTC
CASSVYEDPYYGYTF
>TRBV19|.|TRBJ2-5|.
TGTGCCAGTAGTATAGGGCGGGGTAGTTGGGCAGAGACCCAGTACTTC
CASSIGRGSWAETQYF
>TRBV19|TRBD2|TRBJ2-1|.
TGTGCCAGTAGTCCGTACGCTAGCGGGGTGTACAATGAGCAGTTCTTC
CASSPYASGVYNEQFF
>TRBV7-3|TRBD1|TRBJ1-2|.
TGTGCCAGCAGCACAAAACAGGGGTATGGCTACACCTTC
CASSTKQGYGYTF
>TRBV25-1|.|TRBJ1-1|once
TGTGCCAGCAGTGAACCTAAACAGGGGAACACTGAAGCTTTCTTT
CASSEPKQGNTEAFF
>TRBV3-1/TRBV3-2|.|TRBJ2-6|.
TGTGCCAGCAGCCAAGAACCGGGCTCTGGGGCCAACGTCCTGACTTTC
CASSQEPGSGANVLTF
>TRBV5-4|TRBD1|TRBJ2-2|.
TGTGCCAGCAGCTTGGCCGGACAGGGGTCCGGGGAGCTGTTTTTT
CASSLAGQGSGELFF
>TRBV19|TRBD2|TRBJ2-3|.
TGTGCCAGTAGTACCAGCGGGGGCGGCACAGATACGCAGTATTTT
CASSTSGGGTDTQYF
>TRBV7-9|.|TRBJ1-2|.
TGTGCCAGCAGTCCTACAGGGTCCCCTTCGGGTGGCTACACCTTC
CASSPTGSPSGGYTF